This is a list of T cell receptor beta chains from one sample in a study of siplizumab effects on memory and regulatory T cells. Here immunoSEQ multiplex PCR was the method, and the copy in TCRdb shows in-frame clones only, minus some. The repertoire holds approximately 48,000 clones, with 93% as singletons. Sequences were obtained from CD8+ T cells sorted from blood. These receptor sequences come from a human donor in good health. The CDR3 runs from the conserved cysteine through the conserved F or W. The D gene is left open where the match is weak. The size entry is marked missing in some rows and otherwise reads once, few, many or a size class.

V gene	clone size	CDR3 length	J gene	D gene	CDR3 protein	CDR3 DNA
TRBV27	few	14	TRBJ2-7	TRBD2	CASSPGTSGYEQYF	TGTGCCAGCAGTCCCGGGACTAGCGGCTACGAGCAGTACTTC
TRBV19	-	11	TRBJ1-3	-	CASRAGNTIYF	TGTGCCAGTAGGGCTGGAAACACCATATATTTT
TRBV10-3	-	13	TRBJ2-7	-	CAISEPKYYEQYF	TGTGCCATCAGTGAGCCGAAGTACTACGAGCAGTACTTC
TRBV5-4	-	16	TRBJ2-2	-	CASSFREVVRTGELFF	TGTGCCAGCAGCTTCCGAGAGGTCGTCCGCACCGGGGAGCTGTTTTTT
TRBV4-1	-	14	TRBJ2-7	-	CASSQDGTFYEQYF	TGCGCCAGCAGCCAAGATGGGACTTTCTACGAGCAGTACTTC
TRBV2	-	16	TRBJ2-5	TRBD2	CASHKTRTSAEETQYF	TGTGCCAGTCACAAAACAAGGACTAGCGCTGAGGAGACCCAGTACTTC
TRBV4-2	-	16	TRBJ1-1	-	CASSQDRNILNTEAFF	TGTGCCAGCAGCCAAGACCGAAATATCCTAAACACTGAAGCTTTCTTT
TRBV28	-	18	TRBJ2-1	TRBD2	CASTGMGLAGASYNEQFF	TGTGCCAGCACAGGTATGGGACTAGCGGGAGCCTCCTACAATGAGCAGTTCTTC
TRBV27	-	14	TRBJ2-1	TRBD2	CASTIAGGGNEQFF	TGTGCCAGCACCATAGCGGGAGGTGGGAATGAGCAGTTCTTC
TRBV11-1	-	13	TRBJ1-1	-	CASSLVGWSEAFF	TGTGCCAGCAGCTTAGTAGGTTGGAGTGAAGCTTTCTTT
TRBV9	-	16	TRBJ2-1	-	CASSPLGGVGWGEQFF	TGTGCCAGCAGCCCCCTTGGAGGGGTTGGGTGGGGTGAGCAGTTCTTC
TRBV9	few	14	TRBJ2-7	-	CASSVGGSSYEQYF	TGTGCCAGCAGCGTAGGTGGGAGCTCCTACGAGCAGTACTTC
TRBV19	-	13	TRBJ2-1	TRBD2	CASSPGLYNEQFF	TGTGCCAGTAGTCCGGGACTATACAATGAGCAGTTCTTC
TRBV5-1	-	14	TRBJ2-7	TRBD2	CASSLGSGPYEQYF	TGCGCCAGCAGCTTGGGTAGCGGGCCTTACGAGCAGTACTTC